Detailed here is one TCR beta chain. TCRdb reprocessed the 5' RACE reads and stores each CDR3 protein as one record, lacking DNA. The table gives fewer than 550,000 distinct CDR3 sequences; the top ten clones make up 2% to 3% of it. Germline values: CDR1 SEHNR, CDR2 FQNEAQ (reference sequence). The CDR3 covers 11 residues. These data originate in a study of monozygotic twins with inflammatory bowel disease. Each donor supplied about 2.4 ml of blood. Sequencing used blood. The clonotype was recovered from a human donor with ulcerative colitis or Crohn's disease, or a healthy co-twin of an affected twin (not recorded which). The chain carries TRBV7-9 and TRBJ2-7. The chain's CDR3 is CASSLENEQYF.